The 9 T cell receptor beta chains presented below share a single source sample, sequenced in a study of T-cell reconstitution after alpha-beta-depleted transplantation in children. TCRbeta library construction was performed incorporating unique molecular identifiers. TCRdb processed the PCR reads anew with MiXCR; each CDR3 protein has one entry. The table records around 210,000 distinct CDR3 sequences, approximately 6.3% of them present only once. The source was PBMCs, collected before TCRalphabeta/CD19-depleted stem cell transplant. All receptors come from a boy between 2 and 10 years old with acute lymphoblastic leukemia, due to receive a stem cell transplant.

Ten or more counts support this clonotype. V usage is TRBV4-2 and J usage is TRBJ2-3; possible D gene TRBD1, 7 bases. Germline V lookup: CDR1 LGHNA, CDR2 YNFKEQ. Between the trimmed V and J ends, which lost 0 bases and 2 bases, there was a span of 12 bases. The CDR3 is made up of 16 amino acids. CDR3 sequence: CASSQEEGQNTDTQYF. The CDR3 region has the DNA TGTGCCAGCAGCCAAGAGGAGGGACAGAACACAGATACGCAGTATTTT.

This clonotype was observed at least ten times. The chain joins TRBV24-1 to TRBJ2-1; D uncertain. The V end lost 10 bases, the J end lost 0 bases, and 12 bases lay between the germline ends. Germline-derived CDR1 and CDR2 are KGHDR and SFDVKD. The CDR3 extends over 14 amino acids. The DNA of the CDR3 is TGTGCCACTGCCTCAAGGAGCTCCTACAATGAGCAGTTCTTC. It translates to CATASRSSYNEQFF.

This clonotype was counted at least ten times. The genes are TRBV5-4 and TRBJ1-1; 8 nucleotides align to TRBD1. Unmatched junction bases numbered 4, after V lost 4 bases and J lost 2 bases. Germline-derived CDR1 and CDR2 are SGHNT and YYREEE (reference sequence). This CDR3 is 14 amino acids long. In DNA form, the CDR3 reads TGTGCCAGCAGCCCCACAGGGGGTAACACTGAAGCTTTCTTT. Protein sequence: CASSPTGGNTEAFF.

This clonotype was found a few times. V and J are TRBV5-1 and TRBJ2-2, with TRBD2 matching 10 bases. CDR1 and CDR2 from the germline V gene are SGHRS and YFSETQ. The J segment lost 6 bases and the V segment lost 6 bases, leaving 11 bases of the junction unmatched. This CDR3 region has 16 residues. The CDR3 bases are TGCGCCAGCACCATGGGGGCTAGCGGGAGCGCCGGGGAGCTGTTTTTT. Its translation: CASTMGASGSAGELFF.

The gene calls are TRBV10-1 and TRBJ2-1, with a tentative D call TRBD2 (6 bases). The CDR3 totals 14 residues. V was cut by 2 bases and J by 14 bases, with 19 bases left in between. CDR1 and CDR2 (germline): WNHNN, SYGVQD (reference sequence). For the CDR3, the DNA is TGCGCCAGCAGTGAGCTCGATAAATCGGGGGTGAAGTTCTTC. As protein: CASSELDKSGVKFF.

The genes are TRBV20-1 and TRBJ2-5; TRBD1 matches 7 bases. V shed 3 bases and J 2 bases; nucleotides not matched to a gene: 12. The CDR3 length is 16 residues. Germline CDR1 DFQATT, CDR2 SNEGSKA (reference sequence). The CDR3 coding sequence is TGCAGTGCTAGGCCCACCGACAGGGTAGATCAAGAGACCCAGTACTTC. Protein sequence: CSARPTDRVDQETQYF.

This clonotype has ten or more counts. A read error may produce the germline difference seen at one junction end. V usage is TRBV29-1 and J usage is TRBJ1-2; possible D gene TRBD1, 5 bases. The CDR3 contains 15 residues. CDR1 and CDR2 (germline): SQVTM, ANQGSEA. The CDR3 DNA follows: TGCAGCGTGGAAGGGGACCCCTTTCCTAACTATGGCTACACCTTC. Residues: CSVEGDPFPNYGYTF.

This clonotype was found many times. This chain links TRBV20-1 with TRBJ2-7; 8 bases line up with TRBD2. The CDR3 consists of 16 residues. V gave up 2 bases and J gave up 3 bases; unmatched junction bases: 12. Germline CDR1 reads DFQATT; CDR2 reads SNEGSKA (reference sequence). In DNA, the CDR3 is TGCAGTGCTAGAAGGTTGGCACGGACTAGCAGCTACGAGCAGTACTTC. Translation: CSARRLARTSSYEQYF.

V and J are TRBV20-1 and TRBJ2-3; no clear D. The V end lost 5 bases, the J end lost 6 bases, and 12 bases lay between the germline ends. This CDR3 comprises 12 residues. The germline V gene encodes CDR1 DFQATT and CDR2 SNEGSKA (reference sequence). The CDR3, as DNA: TGCAGTGCTTTGACGGACCGGGATACGCAGTATTTT. Encoded protein: CSALTDRDTQYF.